These 32 T cell receptor beta chains were sequenced from one sample in a study of CD8+CD57+ T cells in acquired aplastic anemia. The authors sequenced patients whose flow cytometry had shown CD8+CD57+ cell expansion. Using genomic DNA as the template, TCR beta VDJ and CDR3 profiling was carried out. One entry per CDR3 protein, called by TCRdb with MiXCR from the reads. The sample includes under 200,000 distinct CDR3 sequences, roughly half of them seen just once. The sequencing input was sorted CD4+, CD8+, or CD8+CD57+ T cells (not recorded which) from PBMCs. The source is a human donor with aplastic anemia.

The table lists this clonotype with many counts. The V and J genes are TRBV10-3 and TRBJ1-1; 7 bases line up with TRBD1. The junction had 13 bases not matched to a gene; V was cut back by 6 bases and J by 0 bases. There are 17 residues in the CDR3. Germline V lookup: CDR1 ENHRY, CDR2 SYGVKD. CDR3: CAISSDRARLLNTEAFF. The CDR3 region has the DNA TGTGCCATCAGCTCTGACAGGGCCCGACTCCTGAACACTGAAGCTTTCTTT.

Details on this clonotype: A much larger clone sits a single nucleotide away, making a read error possible. The V call is TRBV7-3, the J call TRBJ2-6; 8 bases fit TRBD1. The CDR3 totals 18 residues. Per the germline V gene, CDR1 is SGHTA and CDR2 is FQGTGA. The CDR3, as DNA: TGTGCCAACAGCTCGAGGACAGGGACCCACTCTGGGGCCAACGTCCTGACTTTC. Translated, it gives CANSSRTGTHSGANVLTF.

This clonotype was counted many times. This rearrangement joins TRBV25-1 to TRBJ2-7, with D tentatively TRBD1 (5 bases). The CDR3 is made up of 13 amino acids. Trimming pared 0 bases from V and 12 bases from J, leaving 15 bases between. Germline V gives CDR1 MGHDK, CDR2 SYGVNS. CDR3 nucleotides: TGTGCCAGCAGTGAATATCGGACAAGGGCCCTGTACTTC. Its protein is CASSEYRTRALYF.

This clonotype was observed many times. This sequence joins TRBV7-3 and TRBJ2-1; no reliable D call. The CDR3 has 15 amino acids. Looked up from germline, CDR1 is SGHTA and CDR2 is FQGTGA. The germline V and J ends were trimmed by 5 bases and 0 bases, with 11 bases remaining between them. CDR3 amino acids: CASSPDLSSYNEQFF. The CDR3 region has the DNA TGTGCCAGCAGCCCTGACTTGAGCTCCTACAATGAGCAGTTCTTC.

This clonotype was counted many times. The chain combines TRBV20-1 with TRBJ2-3; 7 nucleotides align to TRBD1. Germline CDR1 DFQATT, CDR2 SNEGSKA (reference sequence). J gave up 5 bases and V 2 bases, and 4 bases lay outside the gene matches. The CDR3 runs 13 residues. The CDR3 sequence is CSARPQGLDTQYF. CDR3 bases: TGCAGTGCTAGACCACAGGGGCTAGATACGCAGTATTTT.

This clonotype was observed a few times. The chain combines TRBV7-9 with TRBJ1-6, with D possibly matching TRBD1 (6 bases). The CDR3 is 14 residues long. The germline gives CDR1 SEHNR, CDR2 FQNEAQ (reference sequence). Trimming left V 5 bases short and J 7 bases short, with 12 bases between. The CDR3 DNA reads as TGTGCCAGCAGCCGCAGACAGGCCAATTCACCCCTCCACTTT. It yields the protein CASSRRQANSPLHF.

This rearrangement joins TRBV29-1 to TRBJ1-2, with D unclear. Trimming stripped 0 bases from V and 8 bases from J, with 7 bases between. The germline V gene encodes CDR1 SQVTM and CDR2 ANQGSEA. This CDR3 contains 11 residues. CDR3 bases: TGCAGCGTTGAAGATCGGAGAGGCTACACCTTC. Its translation: CSVEDRRGYTF.

This chain uses TRBV19 with TRBJ1-5; D is unresolved. The CDR3 runs to 13 residues. V lost 3 bases and J 4 bases, leaving 7 bases between the germline ends. Germline CDR1 is LNHDA and CDR2 is SQIVND (reference sequence). The CDR3 here is CASSIYTNQPQHF. The CDR3 DNA reads TGTGCCAGTAGTATTTACACGAATCAGCCCCAGCATTTT.

The chain is built from TRBV2 and TRBJ2-3, with 10 bases that match TRBD2. Germline CDR1 is SNHLY and CDR2 is FYNNEI. The ends lost 5 bases at V and 6 bases at J; junction bases unmatched: 5. The CDR3 is 14 amino acids. This CDR3 reads CASSLAGGLDTQYF. The CDR3 nucleotides are TGTGCCAGCAGTTTAGCGGGGGGATTGGATACGCAGTATTTT.

This clonotype came up a few times. This chain connects TRBV3-1 to TRBJ1-3, with 7 bases lining up with TRBD1. CDR1 LGHDT and CDR2 YNNKEL come from the germline V gene (reference sequence). Trimming took 1 base from V and 2 from J; bases not matched to a gene: 8. The CDR3 runs to 17 residues. CDR3 in amino acids: CASSQVRQGYAGNTIYF. As DNA, the CDR3 is TGTGCCAGCAGCCAAGTGAGACAGGGTTATGCTGGAAACACCATATATTTT.

This clonotype was seen many times. The V and J genes are TRBV15 and TRBJ1-5; 9 nucleotides line up with TRBD1. V lost 4 bases to trimming and J lost 4 bases; unmatched junction nucleotides: 11. The CDR3 extends over 17 amino acids. From germline, CDR1 is LNHNV and CDR2 YYDKDF (reference sequence). CDR3 sequence (DNA): TGTGCCACCAGCAAGGACAGGGGCCGTGGGGGGAATCAGCCCCAGCATTTT. Amino acids: CATSKDRGRGGNQPQHF.

The V gene is TRBV11-1, the J gene TRBJ2-1; the D gene is possibly TRBD1 (7 bases). Germline values: CDR1 SGHAT, CDR2 FQDESV (reference sequence). Trimming took 5 bases from V and 4 from J, leaving 15 bases between them. The CDR3 extends over 15 amino acids. The CDR3 spells CASSPGGTVYNEQFF. The CDR3 region has the DNA TGTGCCAGCAGCCCAGGCGGGACAGTATACAATGAGCAGTTCTTC.

Concerning this clonotype itself: Given a much more abundant clone one base away, this may be a read error. DNA for the CDR3: TGTGCCAGCAGGGGACAGCCAATCTCCTACGAGCAGTACTTC. It is translated as CASRGQPISYEQYF. The rearrangement joins TRBV6-7 to TRBJ2-7; the match to TRBD1 covers 7 bases. TRBV6-7 is an ORF, and what it does is uncertain. CDR3 length equals 14 residues. After removal of 6 bases from V and 0 bases from J, the junction contained 5 bases not matched to a gene.

To note about this clonotype: One end of the junction varies from germline; a read error may be responsible. The V call is TRBV27, the J call TRBJ1-1; 8 bases are shared with TRBD1. Germline V gene data show CDR1 as MNHEY and CDR2 as SMNVEV (reference sequence). CDR3 length: 14 amino acids. CDR3 nucleotides: TGTGCCAGCGGTTTGACAGGGGTAGTCACTGAAGCTTTCTTT. Protein: CASGLTGVVTEAFF.

This clonotype was seen ten or more times. The V call is TRBV25-1, the J call TRBJ1-1, with TRBD1 as a possible D gene (6 bases). There are 14 residues in the CDR3. The germline V and J ends were trimmed by 7 bases and 5 bases, with 17 bases remaining between them. The germline V gene has CDR1 MGHDK and CDR2 SYGVNS. In nucleotides, the CDR3 is TGTGCCAGCACCGCTAGGGGGGCAAAAACTGAAGCTTTCTTT. Translation: CASTARGAKTEAFF.

The rearrangement links TRBV19 to TRBJ1-1; the D gene is possibly TRBD1 (5 bases). The CDR3 is 11 residues long. V shed 7 bases and J shed 5 bases, with 8 bases lying between them. In germline, CDR1 is LNHDA, CDR2 SQIVND (reference sequence). CDR3: CASTKGTEAFF. The CDR3 nucleotides read TGTGCCAGTACCAAGGGGACTGAAGCTTTCTTT.

In this sample, this clonotype turned up many times. The rearrangement uses TRBV19 and TRBJ2-1, with 8 nucleotides matching TRBD2. Germline assignment: CDR1 LNHDA and CDR2 SQIVND (reference sequence). This CDR3 contains 16 residues. With V trimmed by 4 bases and J by 9 bases, 14 bases remained unmatched. The CDR3 DNA follows: TGTGCCAGTAGTACCGGTAGGGAGCGGGAGAGAGGTGAGCAGTTCTTC. This encodes CASSTGRERERGEQFF. Full variable domain (outside the CDR3, taken from reference TRBV19 and TRBJ2-1): DGGITQSPKYLFRKEGQNVTLSCEQNLNHDAMYWYRQDPGQGLRLIYYSQIVNDFQKGDIAEGYSVSREKKESFPLTVTSAQKNPTAFYLCASSTGRERERGEQFFGPGTRLTVL.

Comment on this clonotype: A much more abundant neighbour one base away suggests this may be a read error. The rearrangement joins TRBV4-1 to TRBJ2-7; D might be TRBD2 (5 bases). There are 17 residues in the CDR3. CDR1 MGHRA and CDR2 YSYEKL come from the germline V gene. The CDR3 protein is CASGQQTGSSASYEQYF. In DNA, the CDR3 is TGCGCCAGCGGCCAACAAACGGGAAGCAGTGCGTCCTACGAGCAGTACTTC.

This clonotype was seen a few times. This chain links TRBV2 with TRBJ2-3; D is possibly TRBD2 (5 bases). Germline lookup yields CDR1 SNHLY and CDR2 FYNNEI. The CDR3 spans 13 residues. V shed 5 bases and J shed 1 base, with 7 bases lying between them. CDR3 sequence reads: CASSSGRTDTQYF. DNA for the CDR3: TGTGCCAGCAGTAGCGGCCGCACAGATACGCAGTATTTT.

This clonotype was counted ten times or more. The CDR3 DNA follows: TGTGCCAGCAGGTTGACAGGGGTGGAGACCCAGTACTTC. It translates to CASRLTGVETQYF. The V gene is TRBV7-2, the J gene TRBJ2-5, with 8 bases lining up with TRBD1. Germline CDR1 SGHTA, CDR2 FQGNSA. After removal of 6 bases from V and 5 bases from J, the junction contained 5 bases not matched to a gene. The CDR3 consists of 13 residues.

The J gene is TRBJ2-1, the V gene TRBV27; a possible D gene is TRBD2 (6 bases). Per germline, CDR1 MNHEY and CDR2 SMNVEV (reference sequence). Trimming left V 7 bases short and J 10 bases short, with 26 bases between. This CDR3 region has 16 residues. The CDR3 is CASTSRGDRNGREQFF. The CDR3 DNA follows: TGTGCCAGCACCTCCCGAGGGGACCGAAATGGGAGGGAGCAGTTCTTC.

Concerning this clonotype: The junction departs from the called germline gene at one end, perhaps through a read error. V gene TRBV5-1 combines with J gene TRBJ2-5; D is unclear. This CDR3 spans 13 amino acids. Per the germline V gene, CDR1 is SGHRS and CDR2 is YFSETQ. The CDR3 reads CASSFQVEEAQYF. CDR3 sequence (DNA): TGCGCCAGCAGCTTTCAGGTAGAAGAGGCCCAGTACTTC. The full variable domain, in which reference TRBV5-1 and TRBJ2-5 provide the parts outside the CDR3, is KAGVTQTPRYLIKTRGQQVTLSCSPISGHRSVSWYQQTPGQGLQFLFEYFSETQRNKGNFPGRFSGRQFSNSRSEMNVSTLELGDSALYLCASSFQVEEAQYFGPGTRLLVL.

This clonotype showed up just a few times. The chain links TRBV18 to TRBJ2-3; 10 positions agree with TRBD1. CDR3 size: 14 residues. The germline V gene encodes CDR1 KGHSH and CDR2 LQKENI. With V trimmed by 8 bases and J by 6 bases, 8 bases remained unmatched. CDR3 nucleotide sequence: TGTGCCAGCCGGGGGACAGGGGTTGTGGATACGCAGTATTTT. The encoded protein is CASRGTGVVDTQYF.

This chain joins TRBV20-1 and TRBJ1-1; 11 bases match TRBD1. The CDR3 extends over 13 amino acids. The germline V gene has CDR1 DFQATT and CDR2 SNEGSKA (reference sequence). V gave up 6 bases and J gave up 7 bases; unmatched junction bases: 7. CDR3 DNA sequence: TGCAGTGCCACGGACAGGGGGCATGGTGAAGCTTTCTTT. Protein sequence: CSATDRGHGEAFF.

The sample holds many counts of this clonotype. The gene calls are TRBV7-2 and TRBJ2-7, with a possible D match to TRBD1 (6 bases). Germline V gives CDR1 SGHTA, CDR2 FQGNSA. The ends were cut back, 4 bases at V and 2 bases at J, with 12 bases in the middle. The CDR3 loop spans 14 amino acids. DNA for the CDR3: TGTGCCAGCAGCTGGGGGCGCGGAGCCTACGAGCAGTACTTC. Residues: CASSWGRGAYEQYF.

The chain combines TRBV7-2 with TRBJ1-6; D may be TRBD1 (5 bases). Looked up from germline, CDR1 is SGHTA and CDR2 is FQGNSA. V was shortened by 6 bases and J by 10 bases, with 13 bases between the two germline ends. The CDR3 contains 13 residues. The chain's CDR3 is CASRQDQGSPLHF. The CDR3 DNA reads TGTGCCAGCAGGCAGGACCAGGGATCACCCCTCCACTTT.

This clonotype has at least ten counts. The V call is TRBV6-5, the J call TRBJ1-6, with D tentatively TRBD1 (5 bases). The V end was cut by 5 bases, the J end by 7 bases, with 12 bases between. The CDR3 is 14 amino acids. The V gene's germline CDR1 is MNHEY and CDR2 SVGAGI. CDR3 sequence (DNA): TGTGCCAGCAGTAACGTGGGGGAAAATTCACCCCTCCACTTT. This codes for CASSNVGENSPLHF.

The chain has TRBV10-3 and TRBJ1-2; no definite D call. The CDR3 length is 13 residues. V lost 7 bases and J lost 4, with 13 bases in between. Germline CDR1 reads ENHRY; CDR2 reads SYGVKD. The DNA of the CDR3 is TGTGCCATCATGGGTTACACTAGCTATGGCTACACCTTC. The encoded protein is CAIMGYTSYGYTF.

Regarding this clonotype: A junction end diverges from the germline sequence, so it may reflect a read error. V and J are TRBV19 and TRBJ1-1; no reliable D call. CDR1 and CDR2 (germline): LNHDA, SQIVND (reference sequence). This CDR3 is built from 13 residues. The CDR3 loop is CASGIRPGTEAFF. CDR3 DNA: TGTGCCAGTGGTATTAGACCGGGTACTGAAGCTTTCTTT.

In this sample, this clonotype turned up many times. The gene calls are TRBV2 and TRBJ1-6; tentatively, D is TRBD1 (6 bases). V gave up 5 bases and J gave up 14 bases, with 16 bases separating them. CDR1 and CDR2 from the germline V gene are SNHLY and FYNNEI. The CDR3 is made up of 13 amino acids. CDR3 coding DNA: TGTGCCAGCAGTCGGGACAACCCAAAGGCCCTCCACTTT. It encodes CASSRDNPKALHF. The whole variable domain, remainder taken from reference TRBV2 and TRBJ1-6, is EPEVTQTPSHQVTQMGQEVILRCVPISNHLYFYWYRQILGQKVEFLVSFYNNEISEKSEIFDDQFSVERPDGSNFTLKIRSTKLEDSAMYFCASSRDNPKALHFGNGTRLTVT.

V usage is TRBV10-1 and J usage is TRBJ2-1; D may be TRBD2 (5 bases). Germline V gene sequence: CDR1 WNHNN, CDR2 SYGVQD (reference sequence). The CDR3 spans 16 residues. V dropped 2 bases and J dropped 3 bases, with 14 bases sitting between them. The CDR3, as DNA: TGCGCCAGCAGTGAGGCTAGCAGCGGAGTCTACAATGAGCAGTTCTTC. It encodes CASSEASSGVYNEQFF.

To note about this clonotype: A read error may account for a junction end that differs from germline. The chain recombines TRBV6-5 with TRBJ1-2; TRBD1 aligns across 9 bases. From germline, CDR1 is MNHEY and CDR2 SVGAGI. The CDR3 spans 17 residues. The CDR3 is CASNYSMLRQGEGGYTF. The CDR3 DNA reads TGTGCCAGCAATTACTCGATGCTGCGACAGGGGGAGGGGGGCTACACCTTC.